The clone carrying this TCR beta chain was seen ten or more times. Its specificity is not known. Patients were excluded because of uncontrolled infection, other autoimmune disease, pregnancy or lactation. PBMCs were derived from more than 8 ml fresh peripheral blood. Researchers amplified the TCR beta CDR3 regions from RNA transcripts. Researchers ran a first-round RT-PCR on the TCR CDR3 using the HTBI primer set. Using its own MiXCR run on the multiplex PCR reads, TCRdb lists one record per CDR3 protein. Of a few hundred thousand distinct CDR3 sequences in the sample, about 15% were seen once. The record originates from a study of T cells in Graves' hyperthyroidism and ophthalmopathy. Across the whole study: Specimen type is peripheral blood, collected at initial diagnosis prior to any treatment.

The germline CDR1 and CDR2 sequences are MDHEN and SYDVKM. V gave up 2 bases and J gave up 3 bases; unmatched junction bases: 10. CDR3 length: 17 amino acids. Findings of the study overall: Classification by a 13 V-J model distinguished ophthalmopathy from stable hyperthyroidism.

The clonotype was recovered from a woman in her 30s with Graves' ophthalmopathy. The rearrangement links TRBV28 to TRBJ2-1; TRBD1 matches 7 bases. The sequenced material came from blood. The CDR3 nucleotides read TGTGCCAGCAGTTTAATGCACAGGGGTGGAAACTACAATGAGCAGTTCTTC. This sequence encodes CASSLMHRGGNYNEQFF.